Given below is one TCR beta chain in context. Its antigen is not known. This sample stems from a study of graft-versus-host responses after intestinal transplantation. Looking at the study overall: Recipients obtained multivisceral, liver-intestinal, or isolated intestinal transplants. Recipients uniformly received anti-thymocyte globulin induction, followed by tacrolimus and steroids for two to four years.

Germline V gene sequence: CDR1 MNHNS, CDR2 SASEGT. The length of the CDR3 is 14 residues. V was pared by 0 bases and J by 5 bases, with 0 bases of the junction left unmatched. The protocol was immunoSEQ multiplex PCR, while the TCRdb copy is restricted to in-frame clones and leaves out a portion. The sample includes some 120,000 clones, roughly nine tenths of them seen just once. The chain carries TRBV6-1 and TRBJ1-2, with 10 bases that match TRBD1. This sequence was found in a human donor who received an intestinal transplant. The input for sequencing was unstimulated CD4+ T cells sorted from spleen or lymph node cells, taken before intestinal transplant. DNA for the CDR3: TGTGCCAGCAGTGAAGCGGGACAGGGGTATGGCTACACCTTC. Amino acids: CASSEAGQGYGYTF.